Sequencing of this T cell receptor beta chain was carried out in a study of shared T cell receptors in the human thymus. This table comes from immunoSEQ multiplex PCR, and its TCRdb copy is limited to in-frame clones, with some not included. The table includes hundreds of thousands of clones, more than 75% detected once. V shed 4 bases and J 7 bases; nucleotides not matched to a gene: 5. CDR1 and CDR2 from the germline V gene are SGHNT and YYREEE (reference sequence). CDR3 length: 14 amino acids. The same data also went into a second study, on human thymus T cells. That study reports: Thymus pieces cut out during corrective heart surgery were the tissue that was used. Use of V and J genes seemed skewed within the thymic and blood repertoires.

The sequence was obtained from a boy under three years old with a congenital heart defect. Sequenced sample: thymocytes. The V gene is TRBV5-4, the J gene TRBJ1-4; TRBD1 agrees at 9 bases. The CDR3 bases are TGTGCCAGCAGCAACGGGACAGGGAGTGAAAAACTGTTTTTT. As protein: CASSNGTGSEKLFF.